Below are 5 T cell receptor beta chains sequenced from a single sample in a study of vaccination and CD4 T cells after COVID-19. The time point: late sampling 161 to 241 days after vaccination in a few convalescent patients. As to treatment: roughly 10-day PBMC culture with coronavirus spike peptide pools or control peptides (ViraFEST assay). These receptors lack a known antigen. Researchers used the Oncomine TCR Beta short-read assay to sequence DNA from cultured CD4+ T cells. TCRdb redid the calling of the PCR reads with MiXCR, one entry per CDR3 protein. Of around 19,000 distinct CDR3 sequences detected, less than 40% appear once; the ten largest clones hold 2.6%. The sample consisted of CD4+ T cells from blood, cultured in vitro, taken about 7 months after SARS-CoV-2 vaccination. Receptors originate from a human donor who had recovered from COVID-19.

DNA of the CDR3: TGTGCAGCCTCGCCAGCTTTAAATTCACCCCTCCACTTT. Protein: CAASPALNSPLHF. The rearrangement links TRBV25-1 to TRBJ1-6; the D is unclear. The CDR3 runs 13 residues. The germline V gene encodes CDR1 MGHDK and CDR2 SYGVNS.

This clonotype was counted between two and nine times. V is TRBV20-1 and J is TRBJ2-3; 15 positions match TRBD2. V was clipped by 5 bases and J by 2 bases; unmatched bases: 8. The CDR3 totals 17 residues. Germline V gene data show CDR1 as DFQATT and CDR2 as SNEGSKA (reference sequence). CDR3 loop: CSARTSGRAGYTDTQYF. CDR3 coding DNA: TGCAGTGCTCGGACTAGCGGGAGGGCCGGCTACACAGATACGCAGTATTTT.

The rearrangement joins TRBV19 to TRBJ1-5, with a tentative D call TRBD1 (6 bases). This CDR3 region has 15 residues. V lost 6 bases to trimming and J lost 4 bases, with 16 bases between them. Germline V gene lookup returns CDR1 LNHDA and CDR2 SQIVND (reference sequence). Here the CDR3 DNA reads TGTGCCAGTAGCAAAACAGGGTGGGGGAATCAGCCCCAGCATTTT. This codes for CASSKTGWGNQPQHF.

This clonotype is judged medium-sized. The chain is built from TRBV20-1 and TRBJ2-5; D is perhaps TRBD2 (5 bases). V lost 0 bases to trimming and J lost 0 bases, with 14 bases between them. The CDR3 totals 16 residues. The germline gives CDR1 DFQATT, CDR2 SNEGSKA (reference sequence). The CDR3 DNA is TGCAGTGCTAGAGATATTTGGGGAGCGTACCAAGAGACCCAGTACTTC. Its translation: CSARDIWGAYQETQYF.

The chain recombines TRBV10-3 with TRBJ1-1, with D possibly being TRBD1 (5 bases). Germline CDR1 is ENHRY and CDR2 is SYGVKD. V was pared by 0 bases and J by 6 bases, with 14 bases between. CDR3 length: 15 amino acids. DNA of the CDR3: TGTGCCATCAGTGAGTCCCAGGGACGGAGAGCTGAAGCTTTCTTT. As protein: CAISESQGRRAEAFF.